These 26 T cell receptor beta chains originate from one sample sequenced in a study of cytomegalovirus exposure and HLA in healthy donors. PCR employed 60 Vbeta and 13 Jbeta primers. The repertoire was sequenced with immunoSEQ multiplex PCR; TCRdb's copy has only in-frame clones and lacks some. The sample yields about 180,000 clones, 70% to 85% seen once. The sequenced sample was PBMCs. These receptor sequences come from a man between 18 and 35 years old in good health and CMV-seronegative.

About this clone itself: Additional DNA sequences in this sample encode the identical CDR3. The chain carries TRBV18 and TRBJ2-3; possibly TRBD1 for D (6 bases). The CDR3 runs to 13 residues. In germline, CDR1 is KGHSH, CDR2 LQKENI. Trimming shortened V by 5 bases and J by 4 bases, and 10 bases separated the two germline ends. CDR3: CASSSGQSDTQYF. The CDR3 coding sequence is TGTGCCAGCTCATCCGGACAGTCAGATACGCAGTATTTT.

In its sample, this clone was seen once. The chain recombines TRBV7-9 with TRBJ2-2, with a possible D match to TRBD1 (6 bases). Trimming removed 3 bases from V and 5 bases from J, with 19 bases in between. CDR1 SEHNR and CDR2 FQNEAQ come from the germline V gene (reference sequence). The CDR3 totals 17 residues. The CDR3 bases are TGTGCCAGCAGCTTCCTGGGGGCAGGTTTCGATACCGGGGAGCTGTTTTTT. As protein: CASSFLGAGFDTGELFF.

V gene TRBV6-6 combines with J gene TRBJ1-1; D is uncertain. The germline gives CDR1 MNHNY, CDR2 SVGAGI (reference sequence). There are 12 residues in the CDR3. Trimming took off 0 bases at V and 8 bases at J, with 7 bases between the two ends. As DNA, the CDR3 is TGTGCCAGCAGTTACTCGGGAGTAGAAGCTTTCTTT. Translating it yields CASSYSGVEAFF.

This chain connects TRBV6-5 to TRBJ2-7, with 8 bases aligning to TRBD1. After removal of 2 bases from V and 5 bases from J, the junction contained 8 bases not matched to a gene. CDR1 is MNHEY, CDR2 SVGAGI, per germline. CDR3 length: 15 amino acids. The CDR3 nucleotides are TGTGCCAGCAGTTACAGTGGACAGGGATGGCACGAGCAGTACTTC. Its protein is CASSYSGQGWHEQYF.

Comments on this clone: Other DNA sequences from this sample encode an identical CDR3 as well. The chain carries TRBV4-3 and TRBJ2-3; 9 nucleotides match TRBD2. The CDR3 is 17 residues long. CDR1 and CDR2 from the germline V gene are LGHNA and YSLEER. Trimming removed 1 base from V and 0 bases from J; junction bases left unmatched: 5. This chain's CDR3 is CASSQVASGVSTDTQYF. The CDR3 DNA is TGCGCCAGCAGCCAAGTAGCTAGCGGGGTGAGCACAGATACGCAGTATTTT.

The chain carries TRBV7-2 and TRBJ1-1; no definite D call. Germline V gives CDR1 SGHTA, CDR2 FQGNSA. Deletions cut 1 base from V and 4 bases from J, with 7 bases between. The CDR3 runs to 13 residues. CDR3 sequence reads: CASSLEPVTEAFF. The DNA for the CDR3 is TGTGCCAGCAGCTTAGAGCCCGTCACTGAAGCTTTCTTT. The variable domain in full, with the rest retrieved from reference TRBV7-2 and TRBJ1-1, is GAGVSQSPSNKVTEKGKDVELRCDPISGHTALYWYRQSLGQGLEFLIYFQGNSAPDKSGLPSDRFSAERTGGSVSTLTIQRTQQEDSAVYLCASSLEPVTEAFFGQGTRLTVV.

The chain links TRBV7-2 to TRBJ1-1, with 12 bases aligning to TRBD1. CDR3 length equals 14 residues. CDR1 is SGHTA, CDR2 FQGNSA, per germline. J gave up 10 bases and V 1 base, and 4 bases lay outside the gene matches. The CDR3 region is CASSLGGQGAVAFF. The CDR3 DNA reads as TGTGCCAGCAGCTTAGGGGGACAGGGGGCTGTAGCTTTCTTT.

This clone has a handful of counts. The chain recombines TRBV5-1 with TRBJ2-1, with 13 bases matching TRBD2. CDR1 and CDR2 from the germline V gene are SGHRS and YFSETQ. V trimming: 4 bases; J trimming: 0 bases; junction bases outside the gene matches: 10. The CDR3 sequence is 19 residues long. The CDR3 DNA reads TGCGCCAGCAGCCCGACCGGGACTAGCGGGGTGAGCTCCTACAATGAGCAGTTCTTC. It encodes CASSPTGTSGVSSYNEQFF.

With respect to this clone: The sample contains more than one DNA sequence encoding this CDR3. The chain carries TRBV27 and TRBJ2-7; possibly TRBD1 for D (5 bases). Germline lookup yields CDR1 MNHEY and CDR2 SMNVEV (reference sequence). V lost 6 bases and J 0 bases, leaving 9 bases between the germline ends. This CDR3 contains 13 residues. The CDR3 DNA reads TGTGCCAGCAGCCGAGACAGCTCCTACGAGCAGTACTTC. This translates into CASSRDSSYEQYF.

The V and J genes are TRBV18 and TRBJ2-5, with unresolved D. The CDR3 length is 13 residues. Trimming removed 5 bases at V and 0 bases at J, with 7 bases between. Germline CDR1 reads KGHSH; CDR2 reads LQKENI. CDR3 in amino acids: CASSLQYQETQYF. The CDR3 DNA follows: TGTGCCAGCTCATTGCAGTACCAAGAGACCCAGTACTTC.

V usage is TRBV6-5 and J usage is TRBJ1-1; D gene uncertain. The CDR3 is 13 amino acids. CDR1 is MNHEY and CDR2 is SVGAGI in the germline V gene. Trimming cost V 2 bases and J 5 bases, with 9 bases left between them. CDR3 bases: TGTGCCAGCAGTTACGAGCAGGATACTGAAGCTTTCTTT. Encoded protein: CASSYEQDTEAFF.

In its sample, this clone was seen a few times. The genes are TRBV5-4 and TRBJ2-1; 8 bases match TRBD2. Germline V gene sequence: CDR1 SGHNT, CDR2 YYREEE (reference sequence). J gave up 0 bases and V 4 bases, and 6 bases lay outside the gene matches. This CDR3 has 16 amino acids. The CDR3 reads CASSRSGTSSYNEQFF. CDR3 sequence (DNA): TGTGCCAGCAGCCGCTCCGGGACTAGCTCCTACAATGAGCAGTTCTTC.

The gene calls are TRBV7-8 and TRBJ1-2; D is uncertain. Germline V gives CDR1 SGHVS, CDR2 FQNEAQ. This CDR3 is 15 amino acids long. Trimming shortened V by 1 base and J by 4 bases, and 13 bases separated the two germline ends. The DNA for the CDR3 is TGTGCCAGCAGCTTAGGGTCCGGGTACGGCTATGGCTACACCTTC. It is translated as CASSLGSGYGYGYTF.

This rearrangement joins TRBV5-4 to TRBJ1-2; the D gene is possibly TRBD1 (5 bases). Germline CDR1 SGHNT, CDR2 YYREEE (reference sequence). This CDR3 contains 16 residues. V gave up 3 bases and J gave up 4 bases, with 19 bases separating them. The CDR3 nucleotides read TGTGCCAGCAGCTCCGGAATAGAACGACAGAGCTATGGCTACACCTTC. Translated, it gives CASSSGIERQSYGYTF.

The table lists this clone with a few counts. Relative to the germline gene, one junction end is altered; a read error may explain this. Here the CDR3 DNA reads TGTTCCAGCAGCCCTTACAGGGGGGCTAATTACTATGGCTACACCTTC. It codes for CSSSPYRGANYYGYTF. V is TRBV7-9 and J is TRBJ1-2, with 8 bases aligning to TRBD1. Germline V CDR1 and CDR2: SEHNR, FQNEAQ (reference sequence). The CDR3 extends over 16 amino acids.

This chain joins TRBV18 and TRBJ2-1; D ambiguous. V was cut by 2 bases and J by 2 bases, with 13 bases left in between. The germline V gene has CDR1 KGHSH and CDR2 LQKENI. The CDR3 is 16 amino acids. DNA of the CDR3: TGTGCCAGCTCACCAATGAGCCTATCTGCCTACAATGAGCAGTTCTTC. Translation: CASSPMSLSAYNEQFF.

This chain connects TRBV6-5 to TRBJ1-6, with 7 positions matching TRBD1. The CDR3 is made up of 15 amino acids. In germline, CDR1 is MNHEY, CDR2 SVGAGI. The V and J ends lost 6 bases and 9 bases, in that order; junction bases with no gene match: 11. CDR3 protein: CASSYTGQTRSPLHF. CDR3 in DNA: TGTGCCAGCAGCTACACGGGACAGACCCGTTCACCCCTCCACTTT.

The rearrangement links TRBV27 to TRBJ2-1, with a possible D match to TRBD2 (5 bases). Trimming shortened V by 4 bases and J by 7 bases, and 23 bases separated the two germline ends. Germline values: CDR1 MNHEY, CDR2 SMNVEV (reference sequence). CDR3 length: 17 residues. DNA of the CDR3: TGTGCCAGCAGTTCAACATCAGGACTTCCCACCCAAAATGAGCAGTTCTTC. Translation: CASSSTSGLPTQNEQFF.

The V gene is TRBV9, the J gene TRBJ1-6; TRBD1 is a possible D gene (5 bases). CDR1 SGDLS and CDR2 YYNGEE come from the germline V gene. V lost 6 bases to trimming and J lost 6 bases, with 16 bases between them. This CDR3 has 15 residues. CDR3 sequence (DNA): TGTGCCAGCACTCCCACAGGAACGATTAATTCACCCCTCCACTTT. It codes for CASTPTGTINSPLHF.

The rearrangement links TRBV7-8 to TRBJ1-5, with a tentative D call TRBD1 (5 bases). The CDR3 extends over 14 amino acids. Germline loops: CDR1 SGHVS, CDR2 FQNEAQ. Trimming stripped 3 bases from V and 3 bases from J, with 9 bases between. DNA for the CDR3: TGTGCCAGCAGCTTGGGGGGTCTCAATCAGCCCCAGCATTTT. Translation gives CASSLGGLNQPQHF.

The chain links TRBV6-5 to TRBJ1-1; no firm D call. This CDR3 contains 13 residues. V was cut by 6 bases and J by 0 bases, with 8 bases left in between. Germline V gene data show CDR1 as MNHEY and CDR2 as SVGAGI. Here the CDR3 reads CASRKQMNTEAFF. The DNA for the CDR3 is TGTGCCAGCAGGAAACAGATGAACACTGAAGCTTTCTTT.

The genes are TRBV6-5 and TRBJ1-2; weak D call: TRBD1 (5 bases). Looked up from germline, CDR1 is MNHEY and CDR2 is SVGAGI. Trimming stripped 6 bases from V and 4 bases from J, with 18 bases between. The CDR3 runs to 15 residues. The CDR3 sequence: CASRAGGREAYGYTF. The CDR3, as DNA: TGTGCCAGCAGGGCCGGTGGCAGGGAAGCCTATGGCTACACCTTC.

This chain joins TRBV12-5 and TRBJ2-1, with a possible D match to TRBD1 (5 bases). Germline V CDR1 and CDR2: LGHNT, FRNRAP. V lost 0 bases, J lost 3 bases, and 12 bases lay in between. There are 16 residues in the CDR3. CDR3 sequence: CASGLVGGANYNEQFF. As DNA, the CDR3 is TGTGCTAGTGGTTTGGTCGGTGGGGCTAACTACAATGAGCAGTTCTTC.

V is TRBV18 and J is TRBJ1-4; 7 bases are shared with TRBD1. V shed 8 bases and J 3 bases; nucleotides not matched to a gene: 3. This CDR3 is 13 amino acids long. Germline V gives CDR1 KGHSH, CDR2 LQKENI. The CDR3 bases are TGTGCCAGCCAAACAGGGGCTAATGAAAAACTGTTTTTT. Protein product: CASQTGANEKLFF.

This clone was counted a few times. The gene calls are TRBV5-1 and TRBJ2-7, with D uncertain. The germline V gene has CDR1 SGHRS and CDR2 YFSETQ. The CDR3 has 15 residues. V lost 0 bases and J 0 bases, leaving 10 bases between the germline ends. CDR3 sequence: CASSLVQYGSYEQYF. In nucleotides, the CDR3 is TGCGCCAGCAGCTTGGTTCAATACGGCTCCTACGAGCAGTACTTC.

This chain connects TRBV5-4 to TRBJ2-3; the D is unclear. Germline V gene sequence: CDR1 SGHNT, CDR2 YYREEE (reference sequence). This CDR3 has 16 residues. V was trimmed by 0 bases and J by 0 bases, leaving 11 bases between them. CDR3 DNA: TGTGCCAGCAGCTTGGTTAGTCGTTCTAGCACAGATACGCAGTATTTT. It translates to CASSLVSRSSTDTQYF.